Sequencing of this TCR beta chain was carried out in a study of T cell responses to AZD1222 COVID-19 vaccine. Per germline, CDR1 SNHLY and CDR2 FYNNEI. The CDR3 consists of 15 residues. V was shortened by 6 bases and J by 6 bases, with 20 bases between the two germline ends. Study-wide results and caveats: The number of AZD1222 recipients seropositive at baseline was only five to seven.

Measured with immunoSEQ multiplex PCR; TCRdb has only the in-frame clones, and not every one. The table lists just over 8,000 clones, around 87% of them singletons. Worth noting for this clone: Its antigen is not identified.

The chain couples TRBV2 to TRBJ1-1; D may be TRBD1 (5 bases). The sequenced sample was peripheral blood, obtained 28 days after the second AZD1222 dose. This TCR derives from an adult who received the AZD1222 COVID-19 vaccine. The CDR3 coding sequence is TGTGCCAGCAGCGCAGACAGAGGGAGGCCGCCTGAAGCTTTCTTT. Translating gives CASSADRGRPPEAFF.